The 8 T cell receptor beta chains listed next were all sequenced from one sample in a study of T-cell reconstitution after alpha-beta-depleted transplantation in children. Using unique molecular identifiers, the investigators prepared the TCRbeta library. In TCRdb, the PCR reads were re-called with MiXCR into one record per CDR3 protein. The data contain about 610,000 distinct CDR3 sequences, about 10% of them seen just once; the ten biggest clones take up less than 5%. The sequences come from PBMCs from the stem cell graft donor, collected from the stem cell graft. These receptors all stem from a human donor who donated a stem cell graft to a child with acute myeloid leukemia.

A few counts support this clonotype. The V gene is TRBV4-1, the J gene TRBJ2-1; the D is unclear. Looked up from germline, CDR1 is MGHRA and CDR2 is YSYEKL. CDR3 length: 14 residues. V shed 3 bases and J shed 1 base, with 7 bases lying between them. CDR3 bases: TGCGCCAGCAGCCATAGACTTTCCTACAATGAGCAGTTCTTC. It codes for CASSHRLSYNEQFF.

In this sample, this clonotype turned up many times. V usage is TRBV27 and J usage is TRBJ2-3; 7 bases fit TRBD1. The CDR3 sequence is 16 residues long. V dropped 5 bases and J dropped 4; count of bases not matched to a gene: 12. CDR1 MNHEY and CDR2 SMNVEV come from the germline V gene (reference sequence). The CDR3 DNA reads as TGTGCCAGCAGTCCGTACAGGGACCAGGGGGCAGATACGCAGTATTTT. Its translation is CASSPYRDQGADTQYF.

This clonotype appeared a few times. The chain joins TRBV5-1 to TRBJ2-1; 11 bases fit TRBD2. The CDR3 runs to 15 residues. The junction had 3 bases not matched to a gene; V was cut back by 0 bases and J by 7 bases. Germline CDR1 SGHRS, CDR2 YFSETQ. CDR3 protein: CASSLVASGRNEQFF. CDR3 coding DNA: TGCGCCAGCAGCTTGGTGGCTAGCGGGAGGAATGAGCAGTTCTTC.

This clonotype was found many times. The chain carries TRBV20-1 and TRBJ2-7; 7 bases line up with TRBD2. In germline, CDR1 is DFQATT, CDR2 SNEGSKA (reference sequence). After removal of 5 bases from V and 0 bases from J, the junction contained 7 bases not matched to a gene. This CDR3 comprises 14 residues. The CDR3 loop reads CSARSGSSSYEQYF. As DNA, the CDR3 is TGCAGTGCTCGTAGCGGGTCGAGCTCCTACGAGCAGTACTTC.

CDR3 protein: CASSHSGGPYEQYF. The CDR3 DNA sequence: TGTGCCAGCAGTCATAGCGGGGGCCCCTACGAGCAGTACTTC. The chain has TRBV25-1 and TRBJ2-7; TRBD2 matches 9 bases. Germline V lookup: CDR1 MGHDK, CDR2 SYGVNS. The CDR3 is 14 amino acids. V dropped 5 bases and J dropped 2; count of bases not matched to a gene: 4.

This clonotype was counted a few times. The chain combines TRBV6-2 or TRBV6-3 with TRBJ1-1; TRBD1 is a possible D gene (5 bases). V lost 8 bases to trimming and J lost 5 bases, with 12 bases between them. Germline V lookup: CDR1 MNHEY, CDR2 SVGEGT. The CDR3 length is 12 residues. CDR3 sequence reads: CASGSGLTEAFF. For the CDR3, the DNA is TGTGCCAGCGGATCAGGGTTAACTGAAGCTTTCTTT.

The DNA for the CDR3 is TGTGCCAGCAGTCCCCGACTAGCGGGGCACAATGAGCAGTTCTTC. Protein product: CASSPRLAGHNEQFF. The J gene is TRBJ2-1, the V gene TRBV12-3 or TRBV12-4, with 11 bases lining up with TRBD2. This CDR3 comprises 15 residues. V shed 5 bases, J shed 5 bases, and the junction held 5 bases outside the gene matches.

In regard to this clonotype: Since no conserved phenylalanine or tryptophan closes the CDR3, a read error is the likely cause. The chain couples TRBV5-6 to TRBJ1-5; D is undetermined. Per germline, CDR1 SGHDT and CDR2 YYEEEE. V was cut by 4 bases and J by 3 bases, with 14 bases left in between. CDR3 length equals 15 residues. The CDR3 DNA reads TGTGCCAGCAGCCCCGGAGGTGGGCCCAATCAGCCCCAGCATTGT. Protein sequence: CASSPGGGPNQPQHC.